The sequence of this T cell receptor beta chain was determined in a study of T cells expressing NK-cell markers. Overall study findings and caveats: Dominant NKG2C+ clonotype frequencies of about 1.0-8% of CD8+ T cells were measured in more than 5 donors.

Germline CDR1 SNHLY, CDR2 FYNNEI. CDR3 length: 15 residues. TCRdb reworked the 5' RACE reads into one entry per CDR3 protein, no DNA. Its table records some 190,000 distinct CDR3 sequences. A remark on this clonotype: As yet, its antigen is unknown.

The material sequenced was blood T cells: a sorted CD56 or NKG2C T cell subset, CD4+ or CD8+ T cells, or bulk PBMC T cells (not recorded which). The receptor's source is a man aged 18-70 years in good health. The chain uses TRBV2 and TRBJ2-1. CDR3 amino acids: CASSQADVTSNEQFF.